Listed here are 28 T cell receptor beta chains from one sample, sequenced in a study of T cells in Graves' hyperthyroidism and ophthalmopathy. TCR beta CDR3 regions were amplified from RNA transcripts. The HTBI primer set was used in a first-round RT-PCR of the TCR CDR3. MiXCR, run by TCRdb on the multiplex PCR reads, gives a single entry per CDR3 protein. The repertoire has about 350,000 distinct CDR3 sequences, 11% to 15% of them found once; the top ten carry around 23%. The sample comprised blood. The origin of the receptors is a woman in her thirties with Graves' hyperthyroidism.

The chain combines TRBV7-3 with TRBJ2-2, with D possibly TRBD2 on 5 matching bases. The CDR3 is 16 residues long. The germline V gene has CDR1 SGHTA and CDR2 FQGTGA. The V and J ends lost 2 bases and 3 bases respectively, with 13 bases between them. CDR3 residues: CASSLDAGTYTGELFF. The CDR3 DNA follows: TGTGCCAGCAGCTTAGATGCGGGCACTTACACCGGGGAGCTGTTTTTT.

This clonotype was found a few times. The chain recombines TRBV6-1 with TRBJ2-2, with TRBD1 as a possible D gene (5 bases). V shed 6 bases and J shed 0 bases, with 17 bases lying between them. The CDR3 loop spans 17 amino acids. CDR1 MNHNS and CDR2 SASEGT come from the germline V gene. In DNA, the CDR3 is TGTGCCAGCAGCCTCCTGGGGCTCGGAGCGAACACCGGGGAGCTGTTTTTT. It encodes CASSLLGLGANTGELFF.

In its sample, this clonotype was seen many times. This chain connects TRBV28 to TRBJ2-7; D is possibly TRBD1 (6 bases). Trimming took 8 bases from V and 3 from J, leaving 20 bases between them. Germline V gene sequence: CDR1 MDHEN, CDR2 SYDVKM. This CDR3 region has 15 residues. CDR3 nucleotides: TGTGCCAGCGGACCGGGACACCAGACCAGCTACGAGCAGTACTTC. This codes for CASGPGHQTSYEQYF.

The table lists this clonotype with a few counts. The genes are TRBV20-1 and TRBJ1-5; no clear D gene. Germline CDR1 is DFQATT and CDR2 is SNEGSKA (reference sequence). The V end lost 3 bases, the J end lost 4 bases, and 10 bases lay between the germline ends. The CDR3 loop spans 13 amino acids. The CDR3 reads CSASRTVNQPQHF. In DNA form, the CDR3 reads TGCAGTGCTAGTCGGACGGTAAATCAGCCCCAGCATTTT.

The chain employs TRBV4-2 and TRBJ2-7; 10 positions match TRBD1. Trimming removed 3 bases from V and 3 bases from J; junction bases left unmatched: 20. The length of the CDR3 is 20 residues. CDR1 is LGHNA, CDR2 YNFKEQ, per germline. The DNA of the CDR3 is TGTGCCAGCAGCCAGCAGATTGTGACAGGGGGCTCCTCGTCCCTCTACGAGCAGTACTTC. Its protein product is CASSQQIVTGGSSSLYEQYF.

In its sample, this clonotype was seen many times. V gene TRBV30 combines with J gene TRBJ1-3, with no clear D. The V and J ends lost 0 bases and 1 base respectively, with 7 bases between them. Germline V gives CDR1 GTSNPN, CDR2 SVGIG (reference sequence). The CDR3 is made up of 14 amino acids. The CDR3 is CAWSVKRSGNTIYF. The CDR3, as DNA: TGTGCCTGGAGTGTAAAGAGGTCTGGAAACACCATATATTTT.

This clonotype was seen repeatedly, ten times or more. V usage is TRBV7-2 and J usage is TRBJ2-5; D not resolved. Trimming stripped 5 bases from V and 8 bases from J, with 9 bases between. CDR1 and CDR2 (germline): SGHTA, FQGNSA. The CDR3 runs 11 residues. The CDR3 spells CASSPARTQYF. DNA for the CDR3: TGTGCCAGCAGCCCAGCACGAACCCAGTACTTC.

This clonotype has at least ten counts. The chain has TRBV6-2 or TRBV6-3 and TRBJ1-1, with D unclear. Trimming removed 2 bases at V and 10 bases at J, with 11 bases between. The CDR3 is 12 residues long. Germline V lookup: CDR1 MNHEY, CDR2 SVGEGT. The CDR3 loop is CASSYEFRRAFF. CDR3 coding DNA: TGTGCCAGCAGTTACGAGTTCAGAAGAGCTTTCTTT.

The chain carries TRBV5-1 and TRBJ2-1; D remains unclear. This CDR3 is 17 amino acids long. The V gene's germline CDR1 is SGHRS and CDR2 YFSETQ. Trimming pared 4 bases from V and 1 base from J, leaving 18 bases between. CDR3 nucleotides: TGCGCCAGCAGCCCGTTCGGCCTAGATGGGTCCTACAATGAGCAGTTCTTC. Its translation: CASSPFGLDGSYNEQFF.

This clonotype appeared many times. The chain employs TRBV28 and TRBJ2-7, with D uncertain. Trimming left V 3 bases short and J 3 bases short, with 3 bases between. This CDR3 has 11 residues. Germline V gene data show CDR1 as MDHEN and CDR2 as SYDVKM. The CDR3 region has the DNA TGTGCCAGCAGTTTCCTCTACGAGCAGTACTTC. This translates into CASSFLYEQYF. Supplemented by reference TRBV28 and TRBJ2-7, the full variable domain reads DVKVTQSSRYLVKRTGEKVFLECVQDMDHENMFWYRQDPGLGLRLIYFSYDVKMKEKGDIPEGYSVSREKKERFSLILESASTNQTSMYLCASSFLYEQYFGPGTRLTVT.

This clonotype was counted ten times or more. This chain connects TRBV12-3 or TRBV12-4 to TRBJ2-5; 7 bases agree with TRBD1. V lost 7 bases and J lost 3; bases outside the gene matches: 8. The CDR3 extends over 14 amino acids. CDR3 protein: CASTRRGIEETQYF. CDR3 sequence (DNA): TGTGCCAGCACCCGCAGGGGGATAGAAGAGACCCAGTACTTC.

This clonotype appeared a few times. CDR3 amino acids: CASPDIYTEAFF. CDR3 nucleotide sequence: TGTGCCAGCCCGGACATCTACACTGAAGCTTTCTTT. The V call is TRBV6-1, the J call TRBJ1-1; possibly TRBD1 for D (5 bases). Trimming took off 8 bases at V and 3 bases at J, with 10 bases between the two ends. This CDR3 is built from 12 residues. Germline CDR1 reads MNHNS; CDR2 reads SASEGT.

This clonotype was picked up a small number of times. The chain joins TRBV19 to TRBJ2-5; D not resolved. Trimming pared 3 bases from V and 1 base from J, leaving 9 bases between. This CDR3 comprises 14 residues. Germline V CDR1 and CDR2: LNHDA, SQIVND (reference sequence). The CDR3 DNA is TGTGCCAGTAGTATCGGCCACTCCCAAGAGACCCAGTACTTC. It yields the protein CASSIGHSQETQYF.

The chain combines TRBV27 with TRBJ2-1, with D unclear. The CDR3 extends over 14 amino acids. In germline, CDR1 is MNHEY, CDR2 SMNVEV (reference sequence). Trimming cost V 2 bases and J 9 bases, with 14 bases left between them. The CDR3 is CASSLAPHEIEQFF. The DNA of the CDR3 is TGTGCCAGCAGTTTAGCGCCCCATGAAATTGAGCAGTTCTTC.

This sequence joins TRBV6-1 and TRBJ2-7, with D possibly being TRBD1 (6 bases). The CDR3 sequence is 16 residues long. Trimming left V 8 bases short and J 1 base short, with 21 bases between. CDR1 and CDR2 (germline): MNHNS, SASEGT. The CDR3 loop reads CASGRSTGTLSYEQYF. As DNA, the CDR3 is TGTGCCAGCGGACGATCTACCGGGACATTGTCCTACGAGCAGTACTTC.

This clonotype has at least ten counts. Written as DNA, the CDR3 is TGTGCCAGCAGTGGGGGAGGAGCGAAGATGGAAAAACTGTTTTTT. Amino acid sequence: CASSGGGAKMEKLFF. The V gene is TRBV28, the J gene TRBJ1-4, with D possibly TRBD1 on 5 matching bases. CDR3 length: 15 residues. The V and J ends lost 5 bases and 8 bases respectively, with 18 bases between them. Germline CDR1 reads MDHEN; CDR2 reads SYDVKM.

The sample holds many counts of this clonotype. The chain couples TRBV7-9 to TRBJ1-4; unclear D gene. This CDR3 region has 13 residues. Germline CDR1 reads SEHNR; CDR2 reads FQNEAQ (reference sequence). Between the trimmed V and J ends, which lost 1 base and 7 bases, there was a span of 7 bases. The CDR3 nucleotides are TGTGCCAGCAGCTTAGGTCCGGGTGAAAAACTGTTTTTT. This encodes CASSLGPGEKLFF.

The sample holds many counts of this clonotype. V gene TRBV2 combines with J gene TRBJ1-1, with TRBD1 identical over 9 bases. V was clipped by 5 bases and J by 7 bases; unmatched bases: 5. The CDR3 totals 13 residues. Germline loops: CDR1 SNHLY, CDR2 FYNNEI. The CDR3 region has the DNA TGTGCCAGCAGTTGGGACAGGGAAGGTGAAGCTTTCTTT. Protein sequence: CASSWDREGEAFF.

This clonotype was seen repeatedly, ten times or more. V gene TRBV6-1 combines with J gene TRBJ2-1; D call uncertain. This CDR3 has 13 amino acids. Trimming removed 2 bases at V and 5 bases at J, with 7 bases between. Per the germline V gene, CDR1 is MNHNS and CDR2 is SASEGT. CDR3 nucleotide sequence: TGTGCCAGCAGTGAACGAAGCCACAATGAGCAGTTCTTC. This codes for CASSERSHNEQFF.

This clonotype was detected a few times. The gene calls are TRBV9 and TRBJ2-1; D gene ambiguous. Trimming left V 0 bases short and J 0 bases short, with 7 bases between. CDR1 is SGDLS, CDR2 YYNGEE, per germline. The CDR3 consists of 15 residues. The CDR3 is CASSVDVDSYNEQFF. The CDR3 bases are TGTGCCAGCAGCGTAGATGTCGACTCCTACAATGAGCAGTTCTTC. Full variable domain (remainder filled in from reference TRBV9 and TRBJ2-1): DSGVTQTPKHLITATGQRVTLRCSPRSGDLSVYWYQQSLDQGLQFLIQYYNGEERAKGNILERFSAQQFPDLHSELNLSSLELGDSALYFCASSVDVDSYNEQFFGPGTRLTVL.

This clonotype was recorded at least ten times. Here the CDR3 DNA reads TGTGCCAGCAGCTACAGAGGGGCAGATACGCAGTATTTT. Translating it yields CASSYRGADTQYF. The gene calls are TRBV7-9 and TRBJ2-3, with D possibly called TRBD1 or TRBD2 (5 bases each). The CDR3 contains 13 residues. V lost 4 bases and J 4 bases, leaving 9 bases between the germline ends. Germline V CDR1 and CDR2: SEHNR, FQNEAQ (reference sequence).

The CDR3 protein is CASSLEVRGQYNSPLHF. CDR3 DNA: TGTGCCAGCAGCTTAGAAGTCAGGGGGCAATATAATTCACCCCTCCACTTT. The V gene is TRBV7-6, the J gene TRBJ1-6, with 8 bases that match TRBD1. This CDR3 is 17 amino acids long. CDR1 and CDR2 from the germline V gene are SGHVS and FNYEAQ. Trimming took 1 base from V and 4 from J; bases not matched to a gene: 6.

Concerning this clonotype: At one end, the junction sequence differs from germline, possibly due to a read error. This chain connects TRBV5-1 to TRBJ1-4; D not resolved. The CDR3 has 14 residues. From germline, CDR1 is SGHRS and CDR2 YFSETQ. The CDR3 here is CASCFGRENEKLFF. The CDR3 bases are TGCGCCAGCTGCTTCGGACGGGAGAATGAAAAACTGTTTTTT.

The table lists this clonotype with a few counts. The CDR3 spells CSANGGTELYGYTF. CDR3 in DNA: TGCAGTGCCAATGGTGGGACAGAACTCTATGGCTACACCTTC. The rearrangement links TRBV20-1 to TRBJ1-2; TRBD1 aligns across 7 bases. With V trimmed by 6 bases and J by 4 bases, 11 bases remained unmatched. The CDR3 is 14 residues long. The germline gives CDR1 DFQATT, CDR2 SNEGSKA (reference sequence).

In its sample, this clonotype was seen many times. This chain links TRBV11-2 with TRBJ2-5, with TRBD2 as a possible D gene (6 bases). With 2 bases removed from V and 4 bases from J, the gap between germline ends came to 11 bases. Germline V gene sequence: CDR1 SGHAT, CDR2 FQNNGV. CDR3 size: 14 residues. This CDR3 is CASSLLAVGETQYF. The CDR3 DNA reads as TGTGCCAGCAGCTTATTAGCGGTCGGAGAGACCCAGTACTTC.

About this clonotype: This may stem from a read error, because a much larger clone lies one nucleotide away. The V gene is TRBV2, the J gene TRBJ2-1; D unresolved. The DNA end is more similar to TRBJ2-7, so the J call may be wrong. The CDR3 length is 12 residues. Germline CDR1 reads SNHLY; CDR2 reads FYNNEI. In DNA form, the CDR3 reads TGTGCCAGCAGTGGTTTCCCCAATGAGCAGTACTTC. It yields the protein CASSGFPNEQYF.

On this clonotype: The junction shows a germline mismatch at one end, possibly a read error. The rearrangement links TRBV4-3 to TRBJ2-1; D might be TRBD2 (5 bases). The CDR3 sequence is 17 residues long. CDR1 is LGHNA, CDR2 YSLEER, per germline. CDR3 protein: CASSQGRGWGGANEQFF. The CDR3 nucleotides read TGCGCCAGCAGTCAAGGTCGCGGGTGGGGTGGAGCAAATGAGCAGTTCTTC.

This clonotype was observed many times. This chain uses TRBV7-2 with TRBJ2-5; no firm D call. Looked up from germline, CDR1 is SGHTA and CDR2 is FQGNSA. Trimming cost V 5 bases and J 1 base, with 14 bases left between them. The CDR3 totals 15 residues. The CDR3 DNA reads as TGTGCCAGCAGCCCACCCGGACGAAGCCAAGAGACCCAGTACTTC. Residues: CASSPPGRSQETQYF.